Listed here are 25 T cell receptor beta chains from one sample, sequenced in a study of T cell responses to AZD1222 COVID-19 vaccine. The assay was immunoSEQ multiplex PCR, and TCRdb's table has in-frame clones only and misses some. This table holds under 200,000 clones, 92% found once. This specimen was peripheral blood, taken on day 0 of MenACWY control vaccination. The receptors come from an adult in good health.

J is TRBJ2-1 and V is TRBV7-8, with D possibly being TRBD2 (6 bases). The germline V gene encodes CDR1 SGHVS and CDR2 FQNEAQ. The CDR3 is made up of 13 amino acids. V was trimmed by 5 bases and J by 12 bases, leaving 17 bases between them. DNA for the CDR3: TGTGCCAGCAGCCCCCGTAGGGGCGGGACGCAGTTCTTC. Protein product: CASSPRRGGTQFF.

The chain carries TRBV9 and TRBJ2-7; 8 nucleotides align to TRBD2. CDR3 size: 16 residues. CDR1 is SGDLS and CDR2 is YYNGEE in the germline V gene. Trimming cost V 0 bases and J 7 bases; bases outside gene matches: 12. CDR3 nucleotide sequence: TGTGCCAGCAGCGTAGGAACAAGCGGGAGCTGGGGAGAGCAGTACTTC. Encoded protein: CASSVGTSGSWGEQYF. Full variable domain (rest looked up from reference TRBV9 and TRBJ2-7): DSGVTQTPKHLITATGQRVTLRCSPRSGDLSVYWYQQSLDQGLQFLIQYYNGEERAKGNILERFSAQQFPDLHSELNLSSLELGDSALYFCASSVGTSGSWGEQYFGPGTRLTVT.

The chain employs TRBV5-1 and TRBJ2-7; 11 nucleotides align to TRBD2. The CDR3 sequence is 18 residues long. Germline CDR1 SGHRS, CDR2 YFSETQ. Trimming took 0 bases from V and 1 from J; bases not matched to a gene: 9. The CDR3 protein is CASSLAATSGAQSYEQYF. The CDR3 DNA reads as TGCGCCAGCAGCTTGGCAGCGACTAGCGGGGCTCAATCCTACGAGCAGTACTTC.

On this clone: This sample includes further DNA sequences coding for the same CDR3. The chain employs TRBV6-5 and TRBJ2-7; 7 bases fit TRBD2. CDR3 length equals 13 residues. Germline V CDR1 and CDR2: MNHEY, SVGAGI. V shed 0 bases, J shed 4 bases, and the junction held 0 bases outside the gene matches. The DNA of the CDR3 is TGTGCCAGCAGTTACTCGCGGGGGTACGAGCAGTACTTC. It specifies CASSYSRGYEQYF.

This chain joins TRBV19 and TRBJ1-2; D is ambiguous. CDR3 size: 17 residues. Germline lookup yields CDR1 LNHDA and CDR2 SQIVND (reference sequence). V was cut by 2 bases and J by 4 bases, with 20 bases left in between. The CDR3 bases are TGTGCCAGTAGTATAACAAGGGCTTCGGCGCTAGGCTATGGCTACACCTTC. It translates to CASSITRASALGYGYTF. The whole variable domain, filled in from reference TRBV19 and TRBJ1-2, reads DGGITQSPKYLFRKEGQNVTLSCEQNLNHDAMYWYRQDPGQGLRLIYYSQIVNDFQKGDIAEGYSVSREKKESFPLTVTSAQKNPTAFYLCASSITRASALGYGYTFGSGTRLTVV.

The V gene is TRBV7-9, the J gene TRBJ1-1; the D is unclear. Trimming left V 7 bases short and J 4 bases short, with 19 bases between. From germline, CDR1 is SEHNR and CDR2 FQNEAQ (reference sequence). The CDR3 length is 15 residues. CDR3 sequence (DNA): TGTGCCAGCACCGACCCTGAGCGTGGGATCACTGAAGCTTTCTTT. Translating it yields CASTDPERGITEAFF.

The chain links TRBV28 to TRBJ1-4, with D possibly TRBD1 on 5 matching bases. Trimming removed 7 bases from V and 5 bases from J, with 11 bases in between. There are 13 residues in the CDR3. Germline CDR1 and CDR2: MDHEN and SYDVKM. CDR3 sequence: CASNPGRNEKLFF. The CDR3 nucleotides read TGTGCCAGCAACCCAGGGAGGAATGAAAAACTGTTTTTT.

This clone was seen only a few times. The gene calls are TRBV27 and TRBJ1-5; no reliable D call. CDR3 length: 14 amino acids. V was shortened by 5 bases and J by 0 bases, with 8 bases between the two germline ends. Germline assignment: CDR1 MNHEY and CDR2 SMNVEV (reference sequence). DNA of the CDR3: TGTGCCAGCAGTGCGGCTTATAGCAATCAGCCCCAGCATTTT. Residues: CASSAAYSNQPQHF.

The chain is built from TRBV6-1 and TRBJ2-4; TRBD2 agrees at 8 bases. J gave up 15 bases and V 2 bases, and 3 bases lay outside the gene matches. The CDR3 is 11 amino acids. Germline CDR1 MNHNS, CDR2 SASEGT. The CDR3: CASSEPGLGYF. Written as DNA, the CDR3 is TGTGCCAGCAGTGAACCGGGACTAGGGTACTTC.

This chain joins TRBV6-1 and TRBJ1-1; weak D call: TRBD1 (6 bases). This CDR3 has 13 amino acids. V was clipped by 1 base and J by 6 bases, with 9 bases between them. Germline V gene data show CDR1 as MNHNS and CDR2 as SASEGT. The CDR3 DNA reads as TGTGCCAGCAGTGAAGTAAAGGGGGCTGAAGCTTTCTTT. Its translation: CASSEVKGAEAFF.

This chain joins TRBV11-3 and TRBJ2-7, with D perhaps TRBD2 (6 bases). CDR3 size: 15 residues. The V and J ends lost 5 bases and 1 base respectively, with 15 bases between them. The germline gives CDR1 SGHNT, CDR2 YENEEA. The CDR3 is CASSPGGLTSYEQYF. CDR3 coding DNA: TGTGCCAGCAGCCCCGGGGGACTGACTTCCTACGAGCAGTACTTC. The full variable domain, completed using reference TRBV11-3 and TRBJ2-7, is EAGVVQSPRYKIIEKKQPVAFWCNPISGHNTLYWYLQNLGQGPELLIRYENEEAVDDSQLPKDRFSAERLKGVDSTLKIQPAELGDSAVYLCASSPGGLTSYEQYFGPGTRLTVT.

V is TRBV6-6 and J is TRBJ1-2; 7 nucleotides match TRBD1. The junction had 9 bases not matched to a gene; V was cut back by 0 bases and J by 11 bases. This CDR3 is built from 14 residues. The germline V gene encodes CDR1 MNHNY and CDR2 SVGAGI (reference sequence). This chain's CDR3 is CASSYSKGQPPYTF. The CDR3 DNA sequence: TGTGCCAGCAGTTACTCTAAGGGACAGCCCCCTTACACCTTC.

The rearrangement links TRBV11-2 to TRBJ2-1; D gene unclear. Trimming removed 7 bases from V and 8 bases from J, with 12 bases in between. Germline CDR1 and CDR2: SGHAT and FQNNGV. The CDR3 loop spans 12 amino acids. The CDR3 loop reads CASTKVGDEQFF. The CDR3, as DNA: TGTGCCAGCACTAAAGTCGGTGATGAGCAGTTCTTC.

The J gene is TRBJ1-2, the V gene TRBV30, with D unresolved. V was cut by 0 bases and J by 2 bases, with 13 bases left in between. CDR1 and CDR2 from the germline V gene are GTSNPN and SVGIG (reference sequence). CDR3 length equals 15 residues. The CDR3 here is CAWSVPRKANYGYTF. The CDR3 DNA is TGTGCCTGGAGTGTCCCCAGGAAGGCAAACTATGGCTACACCTTC.

A single count supports this clone. The chain carries TRBV7-9 and TRBJ1-1; D unresolved. Trimming removed 1 base at V and 3 bases at J, with 9 bases between. CDR3 length equals 14 residues. Germline V CDR1 and CDR2: SEHNR, FQNEAQ (reference sequence). The CDR3 loop is CASSLGMADTEAFF. CDR3 sequence (DNA): TGTGCCAGCAGCTTAGGAATGGCGGACACTGAAGCTTTCTTT.

The rearrangement joins TRBV24-1 to TRBJ2-5; D unclear. V lost 4 bases, J lost 3 bases, and 11 bases lay in between. This CDR3 has 14 residues. The germline gives CDR1 KGHDR, CDR2 SFDVKD. This chain's CDR3 is CATSEPGSKETQYF. CDR3 nucleotide sequence: TGTGCCACCAGTGAACCAGGTTCCAAAGAGACCCAGTACTTC.

This clone was detected only a few times. The gene calls are TRBV11-3 and TRBJ1-1; D is unclear. Germline V gene lookup returns CDR1 SGHNT and CDR2 YENEEA. The CDR3 consists of 14 residues. Between the trimmed V and J ends, which lost 6 bases and 4 bases, there was a span of 15 bases. The CDR3, as DNA: TGTGCCAGCAGATTGGGTCGAGAGGGCACTGAAGCTTTCTTT. This sequence encodes CASRLGREGTEAFF.

The rearrangement uses TRBV6-5 and TRBJ2-6; TRBD1 matches 8 bases. Germline trimming cut 5 bases from V and 2 bases from J; bases unmatched to any gene: 2. The CDR3 sequence is 15 residues long. CDR1 and CDR2 from the germline V gene are MNHEY and SVGAGI. CDR3 sequence (DNA): TGTGCCAGCAGTCTACAGGGGGCTGGGGCCAACGTCCTGACTTTC. It encodes CASSLQGAGANVLTF.

The chain couples TRBV6-2 or TRBV6-3 to TRBJ2-7; 9 nucleotides match TRBD1. The trim removed 2 bases at V and 11 bases at J, leaving 1 base unmatched. The CDR3 has 11 amino acids. From germline, CDR1 is MNHEY and CDR2 SVGEGT. CDR3 DNA sequence: TGTGCCAGCAGTTACGGGGACAGGGAGTACTTC. It encodes CASSYGDREYF.

This chain connects TRBV7-8 to TRBJ2-1; TRBD2 agrees at 9 bases. V lost 5 bases, J lost 4 bases, and 6 bases stayed unmatched. Germline loops: CDR1 SGHVS, CDR2 FQNEAQ. The CDR3 length is 15 residues. CDR3 amino acids: CASSRELAGYNEQFF. In DNA form, the CDR3 reads TGTGCCAGCAGCAGGGAACTAGCGGGTTACAATGAGCAGTTCTTC. Variable domain in full (rest from reference TRBV7-8 and TRBJ2-1): GAGVSQSPRYKVAKRGQDVALRCDPISGHVSLFWYQQALGQGPEFLTYFQNEAQLDKSGLPSDRFFAERPEGSVSTLKIQRTQQEDSAVYLCASSRELAGYNEQFFGPGTRLTVL.

This clone has more than one count but fewer than ten. The chain links TRBV28 to TRBJ2-3; 8 bases agree with TRBD1. Per germline, CDR1 MDHEN and CDR2 SYDVKM. This CDR3 has 22 amino acids. Trimming at V came to 3 bases and at J to 0 bases, leaving 23 bases not matched to a gene. The CDR3 reads CASSFGTGIWIRAGPSTDTQYF. The DNA for the CDR3 is TGTGCCAGCAGTTTCGGGACAGGTATCTGGATAAGGGCCGGGCCCAGCACAGATACGCAGTATTTT. Combining the CDR3 with reference TRBV28 and TRBJ2-3 gives the whole variable domain DVKVTQSSRYLVKRTGEKVFLECVQDMDHENMFWYRQDPGLGLRLIYFSYDVKMKEKGDIPEGYSVSREKKERFSLILESASTNQTSMYLCASSFGTGIWIRAGPSTDTQYFGPGTRLTVL.

This chain links TRBV2 with TRBJ1-4, with D unclear. The ends were cut back, 4 bases at V and 3 bases at J, with 9 bases in the middle. The length of the CDR3 is 14 residues. Looked up from germline, CDR1 is SNHLY and CDR2 is FYNNEI. CDR3 sequence: CASSGFGSNEKLFF. CDR3 DNA sequence: TGTGCCAGCAGTGGGTTTGGGTCTAATGAAAAACTGTTTTTT.

This rearrangement joins TRBV18 to TRBJ1-1; D unclear. Germline V lookup: CDR1 KGHSH, CDR2 LQKENI. The V end lost 1 base, the J end lost 8 bases, and 11 bases lay between the germline ends. The CDR3 has 13 residues. This chain's CDR3 is CASSPLMGREAFF. CDR3 DNA sequence: TGTGCCAGCTCACCACTGATGGGCAGAGAAGCTTTCTTT. Full variable domain (outside the CDR3, taken from reference TRBV18 and TRBJ1-1): NAGVMQNPRHLVRRRGQEARLRCSPMKGHSHVYWYRQLPEEGLKFMVYLQKENIIDESGMPKERFSAEFPKEGPSILRIQQVVRGDSAAYFCASSPLMGREAFFGQGTRLTVV.

V usage is TRBV5-1 and J usage is TRBJ2-7; D may match TRBD1 or TRBD2 (6 bases each). The germline V gene has CDR1 SGHRS and CDR2 YFSETQ. The CDR3 runs to 15 residues. Trimming took off 6 bases at V and 6 bases at J, with 22 bases between the two ends. CDR3 coding DNA: TGCGCCAGCAACCCTGGGGGCGGGGCCCCCCTCGAGCAGTACTTC. Its translation: CASNPGGGAPLEQYF.

The chain employs TRBV5-1 and TRBJ1-1, with TRBD1 as a possible D gene (6 bases). The V and J ends lost 0 bases and 4 bases respectively, with 13 bases between them. CDR3 size: 15 residues. Germline V CDR1 and CDR2: SGHRS, YFSETQ. CDR3 bases: TGCGCCAGCAGCTTGGGGCCGGCAGGGGCCACTGAAGCTTTCTTT. It codes for CASSLGPAGATEAFF. Looking up the rest from reference TRBV5-1 and TRBJ1-1 gives the full variable domain: KAGVTQTPRYLIKTRGQQVTLSCSPISGHRSVSWYQQTPGQGLQFLFEYFSETQRNKGNFPGRFSGRQFSNSRSEMNVSTLELGDSALYLCASSLGPAGATEAFFGQGTRLTVV.